The 19 T cell receptor beta chains below all came from one sample that was sequenced in a study of T cells in localized non-small cell lung cancer. Repertoires were generated with immunoSEQ multiplex PCR, while TCRdb's copy carries only in-frame clones and drops some. Here the sample spans under 1,500 clones, approximately 20% being singletons. Specimen: normal lung tissue next to the tumor, collected before any cancer treatment. These receptors came from a male donor aged 60 or older with stage I lung adenocarcinoma.

The J gene is TRBJ2-1, the V gene TRBV28; 9 bases are shared with TRBD2. The V segment lost 8 bases and the J segment 5 bases; nucleotides outside the gene matches: 7. This CDR3 is built from 14 residues. Germline V CDR1 and CDR2: MDHEN, SYDVKM. CDR3: CASFTSGRNNEQFF. The CDR3 DNA is TGTGCCAGCTTTACTAGCGGGCGTAACAATGAGCAGTTCTTC.

A few counts support this clone. The gene calls are TRBV6-8 and TRBJ1-2; D gene uncertain. The germline V gene encodes CDR1 MNHGY and CDR2 SAAAGT. V was shortened by 6 bases and J by 3 bases, with 11 bases between the two germline ends. CDR3 length: 13 amino acids. DNA of the CDR3: TGTGCCAGCAGCATGGGAGGGTACTATGGCTACACCTTC. It is translated as CASSMGGYYGYTF.

This chain uses TRBV11-3 with TRBJ1-2; the D gene is possibly TRBD1 (6 bases). Trimming stripped 6 bases from V and 3 bases from J, with 20 bases between. This CDR3 contains 16 residues. Germline CDR1 and CDR2: SGHNT and YENEEA. The CDR3: CASSLDGGRSHYGYTF. The CDR3 nucleotides are TGTGCCAGCAGTCTCGATGGGGGGCGTTCTCACTATGGCTACACCTTC.

This clone was counted a few times. The V gene is TRBV9, the J gene TRBJ1-4; D call uncertain. Trimming removed 6 bases from V and 0 bases from J, with 6 bases in between. This CDR3 contains 13 residues. CDR1 is SGDLS and CDR2 is YYNGEE in the germline V gene. The CDR3 region has the DNA TGTGCCAGCAAATTATCAACTAATGAAAAACTGTTTTTT. Its protein product is CASKLSTNEKLFF.

In its sample, this clone was seen a few times. The chain employs TRBV6-8 and TRBJ1-1; the D is unclear. The CDR3 spans 15 residues. Germline values: CDR1 MNHGY, CDR2 SAAAGT. V shed 0 bases and J shed 3 bases, with 11 bases lying between them. The CDR3 spells CASSYSSLTDTEAFF. The DNA for the CDR3 is TGTGCCAGCAGTTACTCGAGTCTCACGGACACTGAAGCTTTCTTT.

The rearrangement joins TRBV25-1 to TRBJ2-5, with TRBD1 matching over 7 bases. V shed 1 base and J 6 bases; nucleotides not matched to a gene: 11. Germline V gene lookup returns CDR1 MGHDK and CDR2 SYGVNS. The CDR3 covers 16 residues. CDR3 region: CASSESHPRQGKTQYF. The DNA for the CDR3 is TGTGCCAGCAGTGAATCCCACCCTCGACAGGGAAAGACCCAGTACTTC.

The chain has TRBV18 and TRBJ2-5, with no clear D. CDR3 size: 12 residues. Between the trimmed V and J ends, which lost 3 bases and 2 bases, there was a span of 4 bases. Germline CDR1 is KGHSH and CDR2 is LQKENI. The CDR3 region is CASSPGQETQYF. In DNA form, the CDR3 reads TGTGCCAGCTCACCTGGGCAAGAGACCCAGTACTTC.

The V and J genes are TRBV10-2 and TRBJ1-5, with D uncertain. The length of the CDR3 is 12 residues. Germline CDR1 and CDR2: WSHSY and SAAADI. Deletions cut 2 bases from V and 7 bases from J, with 6 bases between. The CDR3 DNA is TGCGCCAGCAGTGAGAGAGGGCAGCCCCAGCATTTT. Translating it yields CASSERGQPQHF.

This clone was found a few times. The CDR3 nucleotides are TGTGCCAGCAGCCGGGACAGCCTAAACACCATATATTTT. This codes for CASSRDSLNTIYF. J is TRBJ1-3 and V is TRBV7-2; TRBD1 agrees at 7 bases. The CDR3 length is 13 residues. CDR1 SGHTA and CDR2 FQGNSA come from the germline V gene. J lost 6 bases, V lost 5 bases, and 4 bases had no gene match.

This clone came up a few times. The rearrangement uses TRBV9 and TRBJ2-3, with D perhaps matching TRBD2 (6 bases). The CDR3 is 14 amino acids. Trimming shortened V by 8 bases and J by 3 bases, and 16 bases separated the two germline ends. Germline V lookup: CDR1 SGDLS, CDR2 YYNGEE. CDR3 nucleotide sequence: TGTGCCAGTCGCGGGGACCCCAAAACAGATACGCAGTATTTT. This encodes CASRGDPKTDTQYF.

The rearrangement joins TRBV19 to TRBJ1-5, with a tentative D call TRBD1 (6 bases). Germline V lookup: CDR1 LNHDA, CDR2 SQIVND (reference sequence). V lost 4 bases, J lost 4 bases, and 23 bases lay in between. This CDR3 region has 18 residues. This CDR3 reads CASSRAGVGIVANQPQHF. Here the CDR3 DNA reads TGTGCCAGTAGTAGGGCAGGGGTGGGAATCGTGGCTAATCAGCCCCAGCATTTT.

This clone is termed medium-sized (0.01 to 0.1%). The gene calls are TRBV6-8 and TRBJ1-5; 11 bases align to TRBD1. Unmatched junction bases numbered 4, after V lost 0 bases and J lost 6 bases. The CDR3 has 16 residues. Germline V gene data show CDR1 as MNHGY and CDR2 as SAAAGT. The CDR3, as DNA: TGTGCCAGCAGTTACTCGTGGGGACAGGGGGGTCAGCCCCAGCATTTT. This translates into CASSYSWGQGGQPQHF.

This clone was counted between two and nine times. The chain is built from TRBV19 and TRBJ1-1; D is ambiguous. Trimming removed 6 bases at V and 5 bases at J, with 19 bases between. The CDR3 is 15 amino acids. The germline gives CDR1 LNHDA, CDR2 SQIVND (reference sequence). The CDR3 DNA is TGTGCCAGTAGCACCCCGGACCTTACCCGTACTGAAGCTTTCTTT. It is translated as CASSTPDLTRTEAFF.

This clone is classed as medium-sized. As DNA, the CDR3 is TGTGCCAGCAGCGCGACTCAGGAACGGCCCCAGCATTTT. Its translation: CASSATQERPQHF. J is TRBJ1-5 and V is TRBV9; D gene unclear. Germline loops: CDR1 SGDLS, CDR2 YYNGEE. The CDR3 contains 13 residues. Trimming left V 3 bases short and J 9 bases short, with 13 bases between. Complete variable domain (other parts from reference TRBV9 and TRBJ1-5): DSGVTQTPKHLITATGQRVTLRCSPRSGDLSVYWYQQSLDQGLQFLIQYYNGEERAKGNILERFSAQQFPDLHSELNLSSLELGDSALYFCASSATQERPQHFGDGTRLSIL.

This clone was seen a handful of times. The chain couples TRBV6-8 to TRBJ1-5; 8 bases fit TRBD1. CDR1 MNHGY and CDR2 SAAAGT come from the germline V gene. V shed 6 bases, J shed 0 bases, and the junction held 7 bases outside the gene matches. The CDR3 runs to 16 residues. In DNA form, the CDR3 reads TGTGCCAGCAGCTCTTCGACAGGGGTTAGCAATCAGCCCCAGCATTTT. It codes for CASSSSTGVSNQPQHF.

This clone is medium-sized within its sample. The chain has TRBV11-3 and TRBJ2-2; TRBD2 is a possible D gene (6 bases). This CDR3 has 14 residues. Germline V gene sequence: CDR1 SGHNT, CDR2 YENEEA. The V and J ends lost 1 base and 9 bases respectively, with 12 bases between them. This CDR3 reads CASSLGGGWRELFF. CDR3 nucleotide sequence: TGTGCCAGCAGCTTAGGAGGAGGGTGGAGGGAGCTGTTTTTT. Complete variable domain (other parts from reference TRBV11-3 and TRBJ2-2): EAGVVQSPRYKIIEKKQPVAFWCNPISGHNTLYWYLQNLGQGPELLIRYENEEAVDDSQLPKDRFSAERLKGVDSTLKIQPAELGDSAVYLCASSLGGGWRELFFGEGSRLTVL.

This clone is labeled medium-sized. The chain carries TRBV11-3 and TRBJ2-1, with 8 bases lining up with TRBD1. The V gene's germline CDR1 is SGHNT and CDR2 YENEEA. CDR3 length: 15 amino acids. V shed 5 bases and J 4 bases; nucleotides not matched to a gene: 7. The CDR3 coding sequence is TGTGCCAGCAGCACCGGGACAGGAATTTACAATGAGCAGTTCTTC. Protein product: CASSTGTGIYNEQFF.

The V call is TRBV15, the J call TRBJ1-1; D is unresolved. This CDR3 is built from 18 residues. V lost 2 bases to trimming and J lost 1 base, with 20 bases between them. CDR1 is LNHNV, CDR2 YYDKDF, per germline (reference sequence). The CDR3 DNA reads as TGTGCCACCAGCAGAACCCGCTGGAGCCGCGATACGAACACTGAAGCTTTCTTT. It codes for CATSRTRWSRDTNTEAFF.

The V call is TRBV6-8, the J call TRBJ2-7; D perhaps matches TRBD1 (5 bases). Germline values: CDR1 MNHGY, CDR2 SAAAGT. CDR3 length: 13 residues. Trimming cost V 5 bases and J 1 base, with 9 bases left between them. CDR3 bases: TGTGCCAGCAGTGGGGCAGTTTCCTACGAGCAGTACTTC. It encodes CASSGAVSYEQYF.